What follows are 23 T cell receptor beta chains derived from one specimen sequenced in a study of shared clonotypes between healthy human individuals. Generated by immunoSEQ multiplex PCR, the TCRdb table keeps only in-frame clones and is missing some. The sample yields about 1,800,000 clones, less than 95% seen once. Only CD45RO-negative cells positively selected for CCR7 counted as naive CD8 cells, so terminally differentiated effector memory CD45RA+ cells were excluded. The sequenced material came from naive CD8+ T cells sorted from blood. Receptors were obtained from a man younger than 30 in good health.

V and J are TRBV15 and TRBJ1-2; no clear D gene. Germline lookup yields CDR1 LNHNV and CDR2 YYDKDF (reference sequence). V was pared by 5 bases and J by 4 bases, with 14 bases between. This CDR3 spans 14 amino acids. The CDR3 sequence is CATSRRTAAYGYTF. The CDR3 coding sequence is TGTGCCACCAGCCGCCGGACTGCCGCCTATGGCTACACCTTC.

The V call is TRBV4-1, the J call TRBJ2-3; 9 bases align to TRBD2. Germline assignment: CDR1 MGHRA and CDR2 YSYEKL. The CDR3 has 17 residues. The V gene end was trimmed by 0 bases and the J gene end by 6 bases; junction bases not matched to a gene: 10. The CDR3 sequence is CASSQDKTSGFLDTQYF. In DNA form, the CDR3 reads TGCGCCAGCAGCCAAGATAAAACTAGCGGGTTCTTGGATACGCAGTATTTT.

The V call is TRBV6-1, the J call TRBJ2-7, with TRBD1 matching over 8 bases. V lost 4 bases, J lost 4 bases, and 3 bases stayed unmatched. Germline values: CDR1 MNHNS, CDR2 SASEGT. The CDR3 consists of 13 residues. CDR3 DNA sequence: TGTGCCAGCAGTGTGGACAGGGTGTACGAGCAGTACTTC. It encodes CASSVDRVYEQYF.

CDR3 DNA sequence: TGCGCCAGCAGCCAGGACCAGGGCCCCCAGCCCTACGAGCAGTACTTC. As protein: CASSQDQGPQPYEQYF. The chain employs TRBV4-3 and TRBJ2-7; D is possibly TRBD1 (5 bases). CDR3 length: 16 residues. Deletions cut 3 bases from V and 2 bases from J, with 17 bases between. Germline loops: CDR1 LGHNA, CDR2 YSLEER.

The rearrangement joins TRBV25-1 to TRBJ1-1; D is possibly TRBD1 (5 bases). V was clipped by 5 bases and J by 6 bases, with 10 bases between them. This CDR3 comprises 12 residues. Germline lookup yields CDR1 MGHDK and CDR2 SYGVNS. The CDR3 sequence is CASSFGDAEAFF. CDR3 nucleotide sequence: TGTGCCAGCAGTTTCGGGGACGCTGAAGCTTTCTTT.

The chain joins TRBV4-3 to TRBJ1-2, with D possibly TRBD1 on 5 matching bases. The CDR3 totals 19 residues. Looked up from germline, CDR1 is LGHNA and CDR2 is YSLEER. The V gene lost 1 base and the J gene lost 2 bases, with 23 bases spanning the gap. CDR3 in amino acids: CASSQVGLGPETANYGYTF. The CDR3, as DNA: TGCGCCAGCAGCCAAGTCGGCCTTGGTCCGGAGACAGCGAACTATGGCTACACCTTC.

V and J are TRBV7-2 and TRBJ2-7, with 10 bases that match TRBD2. The CDR3 spans 18 residues. Germline CDR1 and CDR2: SGHTA and FQGNSA. V was clipped by 0 bases and J by 3 bases; unmatched bases: 11. CDR3 in amino acids: CASSLAPGLAGGYYEQYF. The CDR3 DNA follows: TGTGCCAGCAGCTTAGCGCCAGGGTTAGCGGGAGGTTACTACGAGCAGTACTTC.

The CDR3 nucleotides read TGTGCCAGCACCCTTCCTCGGGAGGGGAGTTATGGCTACACCTTC. Translation: CASTLPREGSYGYTF. The chain carries TRBV6-1 and TRBJ1-2; a possible D gene is TRBD1 (5 bases). This CDR3 region has 15 residues. Germline V gene data show CDR1 as MNHNS and CDR2 as SASEGT. Trimming removed 7 bases at V and 5 bases at J, with 20 bases between.

This chain uses TRBV28 with TRBJ1-2; 10 positions agree with TRBD1. This CDR3 is built from 14 residues. V lost 7 bases and J lost 3; bases outside the gene matches: 5. Germline values: CDR1 MDHEN, CDR2 SYDVKM. CDR3 DNA sequence: TGTGCCAGCACCTTGACAGGGGGCGACTATGGCTACACCTTC. Its translation: CASTLTGGDYGYTF.

Only a few counts were recorded for this clone. Additional DNA sequences in this sample encode the identical CDR3. This chain uses TRBV9 with TRBJ2-5, with D possibly TRBD2 on 6 matching bases. In germline, CDR1 is SGDLS, CDR2 YYNGEE. Trimming cost V 0 bases and J 0 bases, with 9 bases left between them. The CDR3 sequence is 15 residues long. CDR3: CASSVAGTYQETQYF. In nucleotides, the CDR3 is TGTGCCAGCAGCGTAGCCGGGACTTACCAAGAGACCCAGTACTTC.

The chain's CDR3 is CATSGTGAGYEQYF. As DNA, the CDR3 is TGTGCCACGTCTGGGACAGGCGCCGGGTACGAGCAGTACTTC. V is TRBV15 and J is TRBJ2-7, with 8 bases aligning to TRBD1. Germline CDR1 reads LNHNV; CDR2 reads YYDKDF (reference sequence). This CDR3 is 14 amino acids long. V lost 9 bases to trimming and J lost 4 bases; unmatched junction nucleotides: 11.

The chain recombines TRBV28 with TRBJ1-5, with 7 bases matching TRBD1. J lost 2 bases, V lost 4 bases, and 8 bases had no gene match. Germline V lookup: CDR1 MDHEN, CDR2 SYDVKM. The length of the CDR3 is 16 residues. The CDR3 protein is CASSSTSTGGNQPQHF. The CDR3 nucleotides read TGTGCCAGCAGTTCAACCTCAACAGGGGGCAATCAGCCCCAGCATTTT. Filled out from reference TRBV28 and TRBJ1-5, the complete variable domain reads DVKVTQSSRYLVKRTGEKVFLECVQDMDHENMFWYRQDPGLGLRLIYFSYDVKMKEKGDIPEGYSVSREKKERFSLILESASTNQTSMYLCASSSTSTGGNQPQHFGDGTRLSIL.

This clone was recorded only once. The chain is built from TRBV4-2 and TRBJ2-5, with D maybe TRBD2 (5 bases). The CDR3 is made up of 16 amino acids. Germline assignment: CDR1 LGHNA and CDR2 YNFKEQ. Trimming removed 0 bases at V and 4 bases at J, with 15 bases between. CDR3 DNA: TGTGCCAGCAGCCAAGATAGCGAATCAGTCGGAGAGACCCAGTACTTC. Translated: CASSQDSESVGETQYF.

The chain couples TRBV6-6 to TRBJ2-3, with 11 bases matching TRBD1. This CDR3 has 16 amino acids. Germline-derived CDR1 and CDR2 are MNHNY and SVGAGI (reference sequence). V shed 7 bases and J 6 bases; nucleotides not matched to a gene: 12. The CDR3: CASTLTGTGGPDTQYF. CDR3 sequence (DNA): TGTGCCAGCACCCTTACCGGGACAGGGGGGCCCGATACGCAGTATTTT.

This clone was seen only once. This chain joins TRBV7-2 and TRBJ2-7; no firm D call. With 5 bases removed from V and 3 bases from J, the gap between germline ends came to 11 bases. The germline CDR1 and CDR2 sequences are SGHTA and FQGNSA. The CDR3 covers 13 residues. For the CDR3, the DNA is TGTGCCAGCAGCCCTGCCCCGGGCTACGAGCAGTACTTC. This translates into CASSPAPGYEQYF.

This sequence joins TRBV4-3 and TRBJ2-1, with 7 bases matching TRBD2. V lost 0 bases and J lost 5; bases outside the gene matches: 7. There are 16 residues in the CDR3. Germline V gives CDR1 LGHNA, CDR2 YSLEER. CDR3 coding DNA: TGCGCCAGCAGCCAAGATCGGAGCGGGATACACAATGAGCAGTTCTTC. Protein sequence: CASSQDRSGIHNEQFF.

Concerning this clone itself: The same CDR3 arises from other DNA sequences in this sample as well. The CDR3 bases are TGCGCCAGCAGCCAAGACCCGGGTTTCACTGAAGCTTTCTTT. This sequence encodes CASSQDPGFTEAFF. The J gene is TRBJ1-1, the V gene TRBV4-3; D is unresolved. The germline gives CDR1 LGHNA, CDR2 YSLEER. The CDR3 runs 14 residues. Deletions cut 0 bases from V and 4 bases from J, with 9 bases between.

CDR3: CASSLGGETGEQYF. In DNA form, the CDR3 reads TGTGCCAGCAGCTTAGGCGGGGAAACTGGGGAGCAGTACTTC. This sequence joins TRBV13 and TRBJ2-7; TRBD2 might be the D (5 bases). Trimming took off 0 bases at V and 7 bases at J, with 13 bases between the two ends. The germline V gene encodes CDR1 PRHDT and CDR2 FYEKMQ (reference sequence). The CDR3 spans 14 residues. Variable domain in full (rest from reference TRBV13 and TRBJ2-7): AAGVIQSPRHLIKEKRETATLKCYPIPRHDTVYWYQQGPGQDPQFLISFYEKMQSDKGSIPDRFSAQQFSDYHSELNMSSLELGDSALYFCASSLGGETGEQYFGPGTRLTVT.

This chain uses TRBV28 with TRBJ2-7, with D perhaps matching TRBD1 (6 bases). CDR3 length: 16 residues. Per the germline V gene, CDR1 is MDHEN and CDR2 is SYDVKM. Trimming pared 4 bases from V and 3 bases from J, leaving 19 bases between. CDR3 amino acids: CASSSYRAGVGYEQYF. CDR3 in DNA: TGTGCCAGCAGTTCCTATCGGGCAGGGGTAGGCTACGAGCAGTACTTC.

The J gene is TRBJ1-1, the V gene TRBV14; perhaps TRBD1 as D (5 bases). V was clipped by 0 bases and J by 1 base, with 27 bases between them. Germline V gene sequence: CDR1 SGHDN, CDR2 FVKESK. The CDR3 is made up of 21 amino acids. The CDR3, as DNA: TGTGCCAGCAGCCAAGATTTCTTGCTGGGAGGGGCTCATTCTCAGAACACTGAAGCTTTCTTT. This gives the protein CASSQDFLLGGAHSQNTEAFF.

The chain links TRBV5-6 to TRBJ2-6; D tentatively reads TRBD1 or TRBD2 (6 bases each). Germline V CDR1 and CDR2: SGHDT, YYEEEE. This CDR3 is 15 amino acids long. V lost 2 bases and J 4 bases, leaving 10 bases between the germline ends. CDR3: CASSFGGLGANVLTF. CDR3 nucleotides: TGTGCCAGCAGCTTTGGGGGGCTCGGGGCCAACGTCCTGACTTTC.

The chain combines TRBV10-3 with TRBJ2-3, with TRBD2 identical over 7 bases. This CDR3 is built from 15 residues. With V trimmed by 2 bases and J by 1 base, 3 bases remained unmatched. Germline V lookup: CDR1 ENHRY, CDR2 SYGVKD. CDR3 in amino acids: CAISEIAGGTDTQYF. The CDR3 nucleotides are TGTGCCATCAGTGAGATCGCGGGGGGCACAGATACGCAGTATTTT.

The rearrangement uses TRBV6-5 and TRBJ1-2; 8 bases line up with TRBD1. Per the germline V gene, CDR1 is MNHEY and CDR2 is SVGAGI. This CDR3 is 13 amino acids long. V dropped 4 bases and J dropped 8; count of bases not matched to a gene: 6. CDR3 nucleotide sequence: TGTGCCAGCAGTTTTTCAGGGGGCGAGGGCTACACCTTC. Translated, it gives CASSFSGGEGYTF.